This T cell receptor beta chain emerged from a study of graft-versus-host responses after intestinal transplantation. Study details: Tacrolimus plus steroids were given to all recipients for approximately 3 years, preceded by anti-thymocyte globulin induction.

The assay was immunoSEQ multiplex PCR, and TCRdb's table has in-frame clones only and misses some. Counted here are around 110,000 clones, approximately 93% occurring once; the ten biggest clones make up more than 0.9%. Germline CDR1 is MGHRA and CDR2 is YSYEKL. The CDR3 runs to 17 residues. Findings and caveats of the study: GvH clones surfaced in recipient marrow, some emerging earlier in ileum or blood. Clonal ratios of graft-versus-host to host-versus-graft in allografts were high for patients exhibiting graft-donor T cell macrochimerism. Early HvG declines after transplant were associated with peak circulating GvH clone levels.

This clone was observed once. Its antigen is undetermined. This material consisted of unstimulated CD8+ T cells sorted from spleen or lymph node cells, taken before transplant. The V gene is TRBV4-1, the J gene TRBJ2-7, with 9 bases matching TRBD1. The J call may be wrong; the DNA end is better matched by TRBJ2-1. This clonotype was obtained from a human donor who was the organ donor for an intestinal transplant. The CDR3 nucleotides read TGCGCCAGCAGCCACTCGGACGTAGGACAGGGGTATCCTGAGCAGTTCTTC. Translating it yields CASSHSDVGQGYPEQFF.